The T cell receptor beta chain described here comes from a study of blood T cell repertoires in COVID-19. Background on the study: Sites in the United States, Italy and Spain provided acute and convalescent COVID-19 samples.

Germline V gene lookup returns CDR1 SGHRS and CDR2 YFSETQ. There are 15 residues in the CDR3. Trimming removed 0 bases from V and 6 bases from J; junction bases left unmatched: 8. Original analysis: Reference gene primers were amplified, and this amplification served to estimate nucleated cell counts. Generated by immunoSEQ multiplex PCR, the TCRdb table keeps only in-frame clones and is missing some. That table is the source of V, J and clone size, and D and trimming were worked out from the DNA. This sample has approximately 170,000 clones, with under 80% found just once. This TCR was sampled from a woman older than 75 with acute or convalescent COVID-19. What was sequenced was peripheral blood. The chain is built from TRBV5-1 and TRBJ1-1, with 7 bases aligning to TRBD1. CDR3 nucleotide sequence: TGCGCCAGCAGCTTGGAAGAGGGGGCTTGGGCTGAAGCTTTCTTT. It is translated as CASSLEEGAWAEAFF.